This T cell receptor (beta chain) was recorded in a study of blood T cell repertoires in COVID-19. About the study: COVID-19 samples from acute and convalescent phases originated in the United States, Italy and Spain. PBMCs, B-cell-depleted T cells, or T cells provided the cDNA or gDNA that made up the material.

The age range of participants was about 18 to 90 years, with residence in about two dozen US areas. The CDR3 contains 15 residues. Between the trimmed V and J ends, which lost 4 bases and 9 bases, there was a span of 16 bases. Germline V lookup: CDR1 LNHDA, CDR2 SQIVND (reference sequence). Original handling: Reference gene primer amplification gave nucleated cell count estimates. Clones were read by immunoSEQ multiplex PCR, and TCRdb kept only the in-frame ones, dropping some. The D gene and trimming were derived from the DNA, and the V and J assignments and clone size from that table. This table holds about 170,000 clones, around 82% found once.

Sequencing was performed on PBMCs or T cells enriched from blood (not recorded which). The gene calls are TRBV19 and TRBJ1-6; D is unclear. The sequence was collected from a woman aged 50 to 60 in a cohort exposed to, infected with or recovered from COVID-19 (not recorded which). CDR3 amino acids: CASSSQGVGRSPLHF. The CDR3 nucleotides are TGTGCCAGTAGTAGCCAAGGAGTGGGTCGTTCACCCCTCCACTTT.